This TCR beta chain was captured in a study of T cell repertoires in cytomegalovirus infection. About the study: An indication of both CMV infection and matching HLA type came from public TCR beta signatures. Overall study results and limits: The study identified carriers of CMV plus the relevant HLA from cumulative public TCR beta family frequency. HLA-C-restricted CMV clonotypes gave the most frequent clonotype in two of eight donors.

TCRdb re-analysed the reads in MiXCR, keeping a single row per CDR3 protein. The data show about 140,000 distinct CDR3 sequences, with 5.5% to 8% seen just once and under 20% held by the top ten. In its sample, this clonotype was seen many times. Antigen specificity is unknown. Germline CDR1 and CDR2: SGHVS and FNYEAQ. Deletions cut 0 bases from V and 5 bases from J, with 10 bases between. The CDR3 covers 14 residues. The genes are TRBV7-6 and TRBJ1-2, with TRBD1 as a possible D gene (6 bases). The sequence was obtained from a human donor in good health (CMV status not recorded). Some clones in this sample may be carry-over from other donors' samples. Sequenced input: PBMCs. In nucleotides, the CDR3 is TGTGCCAGCAGCTTAGCGGAAACAGGGTATGGCTACACCTTC. Its protein product is CASSLAETGYGYTF.